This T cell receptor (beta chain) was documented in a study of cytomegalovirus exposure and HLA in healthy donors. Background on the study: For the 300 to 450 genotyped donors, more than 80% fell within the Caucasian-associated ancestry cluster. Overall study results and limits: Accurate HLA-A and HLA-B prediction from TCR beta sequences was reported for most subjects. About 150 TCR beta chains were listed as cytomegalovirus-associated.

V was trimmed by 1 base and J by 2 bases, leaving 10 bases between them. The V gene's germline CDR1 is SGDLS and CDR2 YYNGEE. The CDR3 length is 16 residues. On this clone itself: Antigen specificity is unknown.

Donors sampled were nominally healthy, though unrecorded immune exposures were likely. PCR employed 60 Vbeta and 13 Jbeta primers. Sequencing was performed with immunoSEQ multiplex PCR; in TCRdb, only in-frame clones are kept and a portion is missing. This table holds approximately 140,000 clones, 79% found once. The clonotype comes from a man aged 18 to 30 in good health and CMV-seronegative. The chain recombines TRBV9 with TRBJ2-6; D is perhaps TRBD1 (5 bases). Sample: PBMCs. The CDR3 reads CASSVQGVPGANVLTF. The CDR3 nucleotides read TGTGCCAGCAGCGTACAGGGTGTCCCTGGGGCCAACGTCCTGACTTTC. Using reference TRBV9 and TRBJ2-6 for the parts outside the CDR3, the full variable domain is DSGVTQTPKHLITATGQRVTLRCSPRSGDLSVYWYQQSLDQGLQFLIQYYNGEERAKGNILERFSAQQFPDLHSELNLSSLELGDSALYFCASSVQGVPGANVLTFGAGSRLTVL.